Described below is a single T cell receptor (beta chain) sequence and its context. Antigen specificity is unknown. The data belong to a study of blood T cells in healthy people across ages. Overall study results and limits: TCR beta diversity was tightly associated with the proportion of naive T cells.

Next came a second PCR, run for about 6 to 12 cycles, which used a sample-barcoded 5' primer along with a J-beta primer mix. Each cDNA molecule was tagged by a template-switch adaptor with 12 random nucleotides. TCRdb passed the 5' RACE reads through MiXCR, listing each CDR3 protein once. The sample holds 1.5 million to 2 million distinct CDR3 sequences, about two fifths seen once. The trim removed 2 bases at V and 10 bases at J, leaving 17 bases unmatched. Germline-derived CDR1 and CDR2 are SGHRS and YFSETQ. The CDR3 is made up of 17 amino acids. The draw of peripheral blood yielded approximately 11 milliliters from each donor.

Sequencing was carried out using blood. This chain connects TRBV5-1 to TRBJ2-1, with 8 bases that match TRBD1. This clonotype was sampled from a human donor in good health. The CDR3 here is CASSFLGQGYSTHEQFF. The DNA of the CDR3 is TGCGCCAGCAGCTTTTTAGGACAGGGATATTCCACCCACGAGCAGTTCTTC.